A selection of T cell receptor beta chains follows, all from one sample in a study of blood T cell repertoires in COVID-19. Some clones are missing from TCRdb's copy, which holds only in-frame ones; the method was immunoSEQ multiplex PCR. The data contain about 66,000 clones, roughly 78% of them singletons. The sample consisted of peripheral blood. These receptors were collected from a human donor in a cohort sampled during active COVID-19. CDR3s include the opening cysteine and the closing phenylalanine or tryptophan. A D gene is named only where the DNA matches it firmly.

>NA|TRBV27
CASSSAALYGYTF
>NA|TRBV10-3
CATSLDGDAGANVLTF
>NA|TRBV19
CASSLTGPNVLTF
>TRBD1|TRBV27
CASSLSTGLDEQYF
>NA|TRBV11-2
CASSHTDTQYF
>NA|TRBV13
CASSLGQGNQPQHF
>NA|TRBV9
CASSVQATNEKLFF
>TRBD1|TRBV2
CASRQGVHEQYF
>NA|TRBV19
CASSIDPRGETQYF
>TRBD1|TRBV28
CASSLENRGFEYF
>NA|TRBV28
CASSPGSGYEQYF
>TRBD1|TRBV28
CASRTGGNRNQPQHF
>TRBD2|TRBV5-4
CASSPGTSGAGETQYF
>NA|TRBV27
CAVAGGANIQYF
>TRBD1|TRBV18
CASSPGQGNDEQYF
>NA|TRBV5-6
CASSSPKDKGNTIYF
>NA|TRBV6-2/TRBV6-3
CASSYGGSNSNQPQHF
>NA|TRBV7-2
CASAPRGANYGYTF
>NA|TRBV7-6
CASSSGGQNNQPQHF
>TRBD1|TRBV7-2
CASSTRDSSYEQYF
>TRBD2|TRBV27
CASSFRAGGFNEQFF
>TRBD2|TRBV10-3
CAISDGGSSYNEQFF
>TRBD1|TRBV9
CASSVAGTGGPEQFF
>NA|TRBV6-6
CASSYSAGTGELFF
>TRBD1|TRBV24-1
CATSDAGQGYEQYF
>NA|TRBV6-5
CASIRVGRKDGYTF
>NA|TRBV9
CASIDRVIEPNYGYTF
>TRBD1|TRBV19
CASSAELPLRDRGNYGYTF
>NA|TRBV6-5
CASSYSKSGDEQYF
>TRBD2|TRBV28
CASSPLAGGFYEQYF
>TRBD2|TRBV28
CASSLRTSPETQYF
>NA|TRBV5-6
CASSRDRYSYNEQFF
>NA|TRBV6-5
CASTAFKGQNSPLHF
>NA|TRBV4-3
CASSQELAISTDTQYF
>NA|TRBV6-6
CASSSPSRGYEQYF
>NA|TRBV7-9
CASSRDSESFF
>NA|TRBV6-2/TRBV6-3
CASSYLYGYTF
>NA|TRBV27
CASSFLGGNEQFF